This entry lists 20 T cell receptor beta chains sequenced from one sample in a study of OX40 agonist ivuxolimab in advanced cancers. This table comes from immunoSEQ multiplex PCR, and its TCRdb copy is limited to in-frame clones, with some not included. The table shows some 37,000 clones, with 88% occurring only once. The sequences come from CD4+ or CD8+ T cells sorted from blood, collected in a trial of the OX40 agonist ivuxolimab. The origin of the receptors is an adult with an advanced solid tumor such as melanoma, head and neck, liver or kidney cancer.

This chain links TRBV4-3 with TRBJ2-7; 7 bases are shared with TRBD1. The V gene's germline CDR1 is LGHNA and CDR2 YSLEER. V lost 5 bases to trimming and J lost 2 bases; unmatched junction nucleotides: 12. The length of the CDR3 is 16 residues. CDR3 loop: CASSAMHPGQTYEQYF. In DNA form, the CDR3 reads TGCGCCAGCAGCGCAATGCACCCGGGACAGACCTACGAGCAGTACTTC.

The chain employs TRBV7-9 and TRBJ2-7; TRBD1 matches at 11 bases. The CDR3 extends over 15 amino acids. Trimming at V came to 4 bases and at J to 4 bases, leaving 6 bases not matched to a gene. CDR1 and CDR2 (germline): SEHNR, FQNEAQ (reference sequence). The CDR3 nucleotides are TGTGCCAGCAGCTCGCCCGGGGACAGGGGGTACGAGCAGTACTTC. Translation: CASSSPGDRGYEQYF.

In DNA form, the CDR3 reads TGTGCCAGCAGTTACTCGAAAGCCTCCTACGAGCAGTACTTC. It yields the protein CASSYSKASYEQYF. The chain carries TRBV6-5 and TRBJ2-7; D is unresolved. Germline CDR1 is MNHEY and CDR2 is SVGAGI. The CDR3 totals 14 residues. V was pared by 0 bases and J by 0 bases, with 6 bases between.

In its sample, this clone ranks as medium-sized. The chain employs TRBV18 and TRBJ2-7, with 7 bases that match TRBD1. Germline lookup yields CDR1 KGHSH and CDR2 LQKENI. This CDR3 contains 18 residues. Trimming cost V 3 bases and J 1 base; bases outside gene matches: 15. The CDR3 bases are TGTGCCAGCTCACCTACCGGGACAGAAACCTATTTTTCCTACGAGCAGTACTTC. It encodes CASSPTGTETYFSYEQYF. The complete variable domain, with remaining parts taken from reference TRBV18 and TRBJ2-7, reads NAGVMQNPRHLVRRRGQEARLRCSPMKGHSHVYWYRQLPEEGLKFMVYLQKENIIDESGMPKERFSAEFPKEGPSILRIQQVVRGDSAAYFCASSPTGTETYFSYEQYFGPGTRLTVT.

The J gene is TRBJ2-7, the V gene TRBV28, with D perhaps TRBD2 (6 bases). Germline-derived CDR1 and CDR2 are MDHEN and SYDVKM. The CDR3 contains 15 residues. Trimming removed 6 bases from V and 2 bases from J, with 17 bases in between. CDR3 sequence (DNA): TGTGCCAGCAGGCCGGCCAGGCGGGGTCCCTACGAGCAGTACTTC. It codes for CASRPARRGPYEQYF.

J is TRBJ2-3 and V is TRBV29-1, with 8 bases identical to TRBD2. V lost 5 bases, J lost 2 bases, and 9 bases stayed unmatched. Germline V gene data show CDR1 as SQVTM and CDR2 as ANQGSEA. The CDR3 covers 15 residues. CDR3 protein: CSVPYGTSHTDTQYF. CDR3 bases: TGCAGCGTTCCTTACGGGACTAGTCACACAGATACGCAGTATTTT.

The gene calls are TRBV6-1 and TRBJ2-5; D remains ambiguous. The assigned J gene may be wrong: the sequence end matches TRBJ2-7 better. CDR1 MNHNS and CDR2 SASEGT come from the germline V gene. The CDR3 has 13 residues. The CDR3 loop is CASSVGFSYEQYF. CDR3 nucleotide sequence: TGTGCCAGCAGTGTAGGGTTTTCCTACGAGCAGTACTTC.

The chain links TRBV5-1 to TRBJ2-3; D might be TRBD1 (5 bases). The CDR3 runs to 15 residues. V was cut by 0 bases and J by 4 bases, with 12 bases left in between. Germline V gene data show CDR1 as SGHRS and CDR2 as YFSETQ. CDR3 amino acids: CASSLGVSGPDTQYF. The CDR3 nucleotides are TGCGCCAGCAGCTTGGGGGTGTCAGGGCCAGATACGCAGTATTTT.

This chain uses TRBV6-6 with TRBJ1-4; D is unresolved. The CDR3 contains 14 residues. Per the germline V gene, CDR1 is MNHNY and CDR2 is SVGAGI (reference sequence). The V end was cut by 2 bases, the J end by 8 bases, with 12 bases between. CDR3: CASSYPPPEEKLFF. The CDR3 region has the DNA TGTGCCAGCAGTTACCCCCCCCCTGAAGAAAAACTGTTTTTT.

The CDR3 protein is CSASPYNEQFF. CDR3 sequence (DNA): TGCAGTGCTAGCCCCTACAATGAGCAGTTCTTC. The chain couples TRBV20-1 to TRBJ2-1; D unresolved. Germline V gene data show CDR1 as DFQATT and CDR2 as SNEGSKA (reference sequence). Trimming stripped 3 bases from V and 2 bases from J, with 2 bases between. CDR3 length equals 11 residues.

J is TRBJ2-3 and V is TRBV15; no firm D call. Trimming left V 4 bases short and J 2 bases short, with 7 bases between. Germline V gene lookup returns CDR1 LNHNV and CDR2 YYDKDF (reference sequence). The CDR3 is made up of 13 amino acids. Here the CDR3 reads CATSIRFTDTQYF. CDR3 sequence (DNA): TGTGCCACCAGCATTAGATTCACAGATACGCAGTATTTT.

The rearrangement uses TRBV21-1 and TRBJ2-7. TRBV21-1 corresponds to a pseudogene. The CDR3 has 13 residues. The chain's CDR3 is CASSKNVRAEQYF. The CDR3 bases are TGTGCCAGCAGCAAAAATGTCAGAGCCGAGCAGTACTTC.

V and J are TRBV29-1 and TRBJ2-1, with TRBD2 matching 10 bases. The CDR3 covers 13 residues. J lost 7 bases, V lost 7 bases, and 7 bases had no gene match. The germline gives CDR1 SQVTM, CDR2 ANQGSEA. The CDR3 loop reads CSEGAGGPNEQFF. The CDR3 DNA reads as TGCAGCGAGGGAGCGGGAGGGCCGAATGAGCAGTTCTTC.

The count of this clone is one. This chain links TRBV4-3 with TRBJ2-7; 14 nucleotides agree with TRBD2. This CDR3 contains 16 residues. Trimming removed 0 bases from V and 2 bases from J; junction bases left unmatched: 0. Germline V gene data show CDR1 as LGHNA and CDR2 as YSLEER. CDR3 DNA sequence: TGCGCCAGCAGCCAAGAGGGACTAGCGGGAGCCTACGAGCAGTACTTC. This translates into CASSQEGLAGAYEQYF.

The CDR3 bases are TGTGCCAGCAGCCGCGGAGGGCAGATCACAGATACGCAGTATTTT. It translates to CASSRGGQITDTQYF. The genes are TRBV6-5 and TRBJ2-3; D may be TRBD2 (6 bases). The germline gives CDR1 MNHEY, CDR2 SVGAGI. Trimming removed 6 bases at V and 2 bases at J, with 15 bases between. The length of the CDR3 is 15 residues.

This clone was picked up one time. The chain combines TRBV29-1 with TRBJ2-1; possibly TRBD2 for D (6 bases). CDR3 length equals 14 residues. The V and J ends lost 7 bases and 6 bases respectively, with 19 bases between them. The germline V gene has CDR1 SQVTM and CDR2 ANQGSEA. CDR3 amino acids: CSASRAGPSNEQFF. The CDR3 DNA reads TGCAGCGCCTCCAGGGCGGGACCGTCCAATGAGCAGTTCTTC.

The rearrangement joins TRBV28 to TRBJ2-2; the match to TRBD2 covers 9 bases. Trimming cost V 1 base and J 6 bases; bases outside gene matches: 9. The CDR3 consists of 17 residues. The germline V gene has CDR1 MDHEN and CDR2 SYDVKM. In nucleotides, the CDR3 is TGTGCCAGCAGTTTATTTAGGCCTAGCGGGATTTCCGGGGAGCTGTTTTTT. Its protein is CASSLFRPSGISGELFF.

V is TRBV19 and J is TRBJ1-1; D uncertain. The V gene lost 10 bases and the J gene lost 4 bases, with 13 bases spanning the gap. The CDR3 extends over 12 amino acids. Germline CDR1 is LNHDA and CDR2 is SQIVND (reference sequence). CDR3 bases: TGTGCCACCAAATACGGCGGCACTGAAGCTTTCTTT. Protein: CATKYGGTEAFF. Based on the CDR3 plus reference TRBV19 and TRBJ1-1, the full variable domain is DGGITQSPKYLFRKEGQNVTLSCEQNLNHDAMYWYRQDPGQGLRLIYYSQIVNDFQKGDIAEGYSVSREKKESFPLTVTSAQKNPTAFYLCATKYGGTEAFFGQGTRLTVV.

By frequency in the sample, this clone is medium-sized (0.01 to 0.1%). V gene TRBV7-9 combines with J gene TRBJ2-6; TRBD2 matches 7 bases. V lost 6 bases and J lost 0; bases outside the gene matches: 5. CDR1 and CDR2 (germline): SEHNR, FQNEAQ (reference sequence). The CDR3 is 16 amino acids. The CDR3, as DNA: TGTGCCAGCAGTGGGACTATTTTCTCTGGGGCCAACGTCCTGACTTTC. Translated, it gives CASSGTIFSGANVLTF.

The chain has TRBV2 and TRBJ1-5; perhaps TRBD1 as D (5 bases). Germline V lookup: CDR1 SNHLY, CDR2 FYNNEI. The V end lost 7 bases, the J end lost 9 bases, and 19 bases lay between the germline ends. The CDR3 runs 14 residues. Here the CDR3 reads CASTIGHLQGPQHF. The CDR3 DNA sequence: TGTGCCAGCACCATAGGACACTTACAAGGGCCCCAGCATTTT.